Each of the 31 T cell receptor beta chains below was sequenced from the same sample in a study of CD8 T cells in ankylosing spondylitis. General study results and limits: Seemingly characteristic of ankylosing spondylitis blood was a TCR beta motif consisting of roughly 8 highly homologous variants.

No antigens are known for them. MiXCR was run by TCRdb on the 5' RACE reads, yielding one entry per CDR3 protein. The table has about 700,000 distinct CDR3 sequences, under 20% seen once. The specimen was blood, either unsorted or a sorted T cell fraction (not recorded which). The receptors were gathered from a male donor with ankylosing spondylitis.

The rearrangement uses TRBV5-6 and TRBJ1-4; D perhaps matches TRBD1 (6 bases). Trimming shortened V by 4 bases and J by 5 bases, and 21 bases separated the two germline ends. The germline V gene encodes CDR1 SGHDT and CDR2 YYEEEE. This CDR3 is built from 17 residues. The DNA of the CDR3 is TGTGCCAGCAGCAGGACGTACTACAGGGCCGGCAATGAAAAACTGTTTTTT. It yields the protein CASSRTYYRAGNEKLFF.

The chain links TRBV9 to TRBJ2-7, with 11 bases lining up with TRBD2. V was clipped by 3 bases and J by 3 bases; unmatched bases: 5. Germline-derived CDR1 and CDR2 are SGDLS and YYNGEE. This CDR3 has 15 amino acids. The CDR3 region has the DNA TGTGCCAGCAGCGGATTCGGGACTAGCGGCTACGAGCAGTACTTC. It specifies CASSGFGTSGYEQYF.

V gene TRBV12-3 or TRBV12-4 combines with J gene TRBJ2-3; D perhaps matches TRBD2 (6 bases). V gave up 3 bases and J gave up 1 base, with 11 bases separating them. This CDR3 region has 15 residues. The CDR3 DNA reads TGTGCCAGCAGTTTTTCGTGGGGGGGCACAGATACGCAGTATTTT. It encodes CASSFSWGGTDTQYF.

The genes are TRBV7-9 and TRBJ1-1; the D is unclear. V dropped 5 bases and J dropped 1 base, with 11 bases sitting between them. From germline, CDR1 is SEHNR and CDR2 FQNEAQ (reference sequence). CDR3 length: 14 amino acids. The CDR3 nucleotides are TGTGCCAGCAGCCGTGACGGGGAGAACACTGAAGCTTTCTTT. The encoded protein is CASSRDGENTEAFF. The whole variable domain, remainder taken from reference TRBV7-9 and TRBJ1-1, is DTGVSQNPRHKITKRGQNVTFRCDPISEHNRLYWYRQTLGQGPEFLTYFQNEAQLEKSRLLSDRFSAERPKGSFSTLEIQRTEQGDSAMYLCASSRDGENTEAFFGQGTRLTVV.

There are a few counts of this clonotype. J is TRBJ2-7 and V is TRBV5-1, with D possibly being TRBD1 (6 bases). V was pared by 4 bases and J by 3 bases, with 14 bases between. Per the germline V gene, CDR1 is SGHRS and CDR2 is YFSETQ. The CDR3 covers 14 residues. This chain's CDR3 is CASSQSGQYYEQYF. CDR3 coding DNA: TGCGCCAGCAGCCAGTCTGGACAGTACTACGAGCAGTACTTC.

This clonotype was observed a few times. The chain couples TRBV20-1 to TRBJ1-5; 9 bases match TRBD1. CDR3 size: 15 residues. The V gene's germline CDR1 is DFQATT and CDR2 SNEGSKA (reference sequence). J lost 5 bases, V lost 6 bases, and 11 bases had no gene match. The CDR3 loop is CSAPTGQGWYQPQHF. The CDR3, as DNA: TGCAGTGCCCCAACCGGACAGGGGTGGTATCAGCCCCAGCATTTT.

The gene calls are TRBV12-3 or TRBV12-4 and TRBJ2-7; maybe TRBD1 (5 bases). CDR3 length equals 15 residues. The germline V and J ends were trimmed by 3 bases and 2 bases, with 14 bases remaining between them. The CDR3 DNA follows: TGTGCCAGCAGTTTTGGTCAGGGTGGTACCTACGAGCAGTACTTC. This encodes CASSFGQGGTYEQYF.

The chain recombines TRBV29-1 with TRBJ2-1; 7 positions match TRBD1. V lost 6 bases and J lost 5; bases outside the gene matches: 4. Germline CDR1 is SQVTM and CDR2 is ANQGSEA. The CDR3 covers 12 residues. The CDR3 here is CSVTGADNEQFF. In DNA form, the CDR3 reads TGCAGCGTAACAGGGGCGGACAATGAGCAGTTCTTC.

This clonotype was recorded many times. The chain employs TRBV4-1 and TRBJ1-5; D gene ambiguous. The CDR3 spans 16 residues. Trimming stripped 4 bases from V and 6 bases from J, with 19 bases between. CDR1 and CDR2 from the germline V gene are MGHRA and YSYEKL. This CDR3 reads CASSPSRLRGVQPQHF. The CDR3 region has the DNA TGCGCCAGCAGCCCCTCAAGGTTGCGAGGTGTTCAGCCCCAGCATTTT.

The rearrangement uses TRBV5-8 and TRBJ2-5, with 8 bases that match TRBD2. CDR1 and CDR2 from the germline V gene are SGHTS and YDEGEE. Trimming at V came to 5 bases and at J to 2 bases, leaving 11 bases not matched to a gene. This CDR3 contains 16 residues. The CDR3 region is CASRSRGGYRQETQYF. The CDR3 nucleotides read TGTGCCAGCAGGTCCCGCGGGGGGTACCGTCAAGAGACCCAGTACTTC.

This clonotype showed up just a few times. The V call is TRBV6-5, the J call TRBJ1-1; 7 nucleotides align to TRBD1. V dropped 0 bases and J dropped 5; count of bases not matched to a gene: 12. This CDR3 spans 17 amino acids. Looked up from germline, CDR1 is MNHEY and CDR2 is SVGAGI. CDR3 protein: CASSYSYDREGFTEAFF. CDR3 DNA: TGTGCCAGCAGTTACTCTTACGACAGGGAGGGATTTACTGAAGCTTTCTTT.

This clonotype was seen only a few times. The chain is built from TRBV7-2 and TRBJ2-1; D call uncertain. With 6 bases removed from V and 1 base from J, the gap between germline ends came to 13 bases. CDR3 size: 15 residues. Per the germline V gene, CDR1 is SGHTA and CDR2 is FQGNSA. The DNA for the CDR3 is TGTGCCAGCAGTAAACAGCAGACTTCCTACAATGAGCAGTTCTTC. Protein sequence: CASSKQQTSYNEQFF.

J is TRBJ2-5 and V is TRBV12-3 or TRBV12-4; the D is unclear. Trimming took 7 bases from V and 5 from J, leaving 17 bases between them. The CDR3 covers 14 residues. Here the CDR3 DNA reads TGTGCCAGCAACCCGACTGTACGGGCGGAGACCCAGTACTTC. It specifies CASNPTVRAETQYF.

This clonotype showed up many times. This chain joins TRBV24-1 and TRBJ2-3; TRBD1 is a possible D gene (6 bases). Germline CDR1 is KGHDR and CDR2 is SFDVKD. The CDR3 covers 12 residues. The V and J ends lost 8 bases and 3 bases respectively, with 8 bases between them. The CDR3 spells CATTGATDTQYF. The DNA for the CDR3 is TGTGCCACCACAGGGGCAACAGATACGCAGTATTTT.

The chain has TRBV20-1 and TRBJ2-1, with a weak D call TRBD2 (7 bases). The germline V and J ends were trimmed by 5 bases and 5 bases, with 19 bases remaining between them. Germline CDR1 reads DFQATT; CDR2 reads SNEGSKA (reference sequence). The CDR3 runs to 15 residues. The CDR3 nucleotides are TGCAGTGCTGGGGGCGGGCGGGGGTTTGACAATGAGCAGTTCTTC. This gives the protein CSAGGGRGFDNEQFF.

This clonotype has only a few counts. The J gene is TRBJ2-5, the V gene TRBV10-3; D uncertain. V gave up 1 base and J gave up 5 bases, with 8 bases separating them. The CDR3 has 13 amino acids. Germline lookup yields CDR1 ENHRY and CDR2 SYGVKD. CDR3 protein: CAISELRTETQYF. Here the CDR3 DNA reads TGTGCCATCAGTGAGTTGCGGACGGAGACCCAGTACTTC.

This clonotype was observed a few times. The rearrangement links TRBV6-1 to TRBJ1-1, with TRBD1 identical over 9 bases. The CDR3 sequence is 15 residues long. Germline V gives CDR1 MNHNS, CDR2 SASEGT. V dropped 10 bases and J dropped 6; count of bases not matched to a gene: 15. Here the CDR3 reads CAITAGWTGEAEAFF. The CDR3 bases are TGTGCCATTACGGCCGGGTGGACAGGGGAGGCTGAAGCTTTCTTT.

The rearrangement links TRBV4-3 to TRBJ1-5; D is uncertain. Trimming took 1 base from V and 6 from J, leaving 7 bases between them. Germline CDR1 is LGHNA and CDR2 is YSLEER. This CDR3 spans 13 amino acids. CDR3 nucleotides: TGCGCCAGCAGCCAAGGTAACAGTCAGCCCCAGCATTTT. This translates into CASSQGNSQPQHF.

The sample holds a few counts of this clonotype. The chain combines TRBV3-1 with TRBJ2-1, with 8 nucleotides matching TRBD1. The CDR3 runs to 15 residues. Losses at the gene ends were 4 bases for V and 9 bases for J; bases not matched to a gene: 11. The V gene's germline CDR1 is LGHDT and CDR2 YNNKEL (reference sequence). The CDR3 DNA follows: TGTGCCAGCAGCCTGGAGGAGACAGGGGCGCGTGAGCAGTTCTTC. This codes for CASSLEETGAREQFF.

The chain employs TRBV29-1 and TRBJ1-4; the D is unclear. Trimming took 1 base from V and 5 from J, leaving 8 bases between them. CDR1 and CDR2 from the germline V gene are SQVTM and ANQGSEA. This CDR3 spans 13 amino acids. CDR3 sequence reads: CSVEGGGNEKLFF. CDR3 in DNA: TGCAGCGTTGAAGGCGGAGGAAATGAAAAACTGTTTTTT.

V usage is TRBV27 and J usage is TRBJ2-7; TRBD1 matches at 9 bases. V lost 6 bases and J lost 7; bases outside the gene matches: 7. This CDR3 spans 13 amino acids. The germline V gene has CDR1 MNHEY and CDR2 SMNVEV (reference sequence). DNA of the CDR3: TGTGCCAGCAGCCCTACAGGGGGCCAGGAGCAGTACTTC. Its translation: CASSPTGGQEQYF.

The rearrangement joins TRBV28 to TRBJ2-2; D is unclear. The V end lost 7 bases, the J end lost 2 bases, and 17 bases lay between the germline ends. The V gene's germline CDR1 is MDHEN and CDR2 SYDVKM. CDR3 length: 16 amino acids. Here the CDR3 reads CASINPPGRNTGELFF. As DNA, the CDR3 is TGTGCCAGCATCAACCCCCCGGGCCGAAACACCGGGGAGCTGTTTTTT.

This clonotype was seen more than once but under ten times. This rearrangement joins TRBV7-9 to TRBJ2-3, with a possible D match to TRBD1 (6 bases). V was cut by 5 bases and J by 4 bases, with 16 bases left in between. This CDR3 is built from 15 residues. CDR1 is SEHNR and CDR2 is FQNEAQ in the germline V gene (reference sequence). CDR3 bases: TGTGCCAGCAGCCCCCGGATGGGGGCGGCAGATACGCAGTATTTT. It is translated as CASSPRMGAADTQYF.

A few counts support this clonotype. V and J are TRBV28 and TRBJ2-4; maybe TRBD2 (5 bases). This CDR3 is built from 13 residues. Per germline, CDR1 MDHEN and CDR2 SYDVKM. V was trimmed by 6 bases and J by 11 bases, leaving 17 bases between them. CDR3 coding DNA: TGTGCCAGCAGCCGTCTAGCCGACCGCTTTCAGTACTTC. Protein product: CASSRLADRFQYF.

This clonotype was counted at least ten times. The V and J genes are TRBV20-1 and TRBJ2-1, with 8 bases aligning to TRBD2. V was pared by 1 base and J by 7 bases, with 9 bases of the junction left unmatched. Germline V gives CDR1 DFQATT, CDR2 SNEGSKA (reference sequence). The CDR3 is made up of 15 amino acids. CDR3 nucleotides: TGCAGTGCTAGAGGTCCAGCGGGAGTGAGGAATGAGCAGTTCTTC. This translates into CSARGPAGVRNEQFF.

V usage is TRBV7-2 and J usage is TRBJ2-3; D uncertain. CDR3 length: 14 residues. V was trimmed by 6 bases and J by 2 bases, leaving 12 bases between them. CDR1 and CDR2 from the germline V gene are SGHTA and FQGNSA. The CDR3 DNA is TGTGCCAGCAGTAGGCGGCACCCCACAGATACGCAGTATTTT. It encodes CASSRRHPTDTQYF.

This clonotype turned up a few times. V gene TRBV20-1 combines with J gene TRBJ1-2, with 7 nucleotides matching TRBD1. The germline V gene has CDR1 DFQATT and CDR2 SNEGSKA (reference sequence). The CDR3 is made up of 15 amino acids. V was clipped by 0 bases and J by 0 bases; unmatched bases: 4. The CDR3 protein is CSAREPRGTNYGYTF. In nucleotides, the CDR3 is TGCAGTGCTAGAGAGCCCAGGGGGACTAACTATGGCTACACCTTC.

In this sample, this clonotype turned up a few times. This chain connects TRBV29-1 to TRBJ1-2, with 7 nucleotides matching TRBD1. The CDR3 extends over 14 amino acids. Germline CDR1 reads SQVTM; CDR2 reads ANQGSEA. The V and J ends lost 1 base and 8 bases, in that order; junction bases with no gene match: 10. This CDR3 is CSVEVTGWSGGYTF. The CDR3 coding sequence is TGCAGCGTTGAAGTGACAGGGTGGAGTGGGGGCTACACCTTC.

The sample holds a few counts of this clonotype. The chain combines TRBV5-1 with TRBJ2-1; 10 nucleotides agree with TRBD2. The junction had 7 bases not matched to a gene; V was cut back by 6 bases and J by 1 base. The CDR3 loop spans 16 amino acids. CDR1 is SGHRS and CDR2 is YFSETQ in the germline V gene. CDR3 DNA: TGCGCCAGCACCCTAGCGGGAGTCGTGTCCTACAATGAGCAGTTCTTC. This translates into CASTLAGVVSYNEQFF.

This clonotype occurred many times. The chain uses TRBV27 and TRBJ2-1; the match to TRBD2 covers 11 bases. Looked up from germline, CDR1 is MNHEY and CDR2 is SMNVEV (reference sequence). V lost 7 bases and J lost 3; bases outside the gene matches: 14. The CDR3 extends over 18 amino acids. CDR3 sequence: CASTPLAGEGFFYNEQFF. The CDR3 DNA reads as TGTGCCAGCACCCCACTAGCGGGGGAAGGGTTTTTCTACAATGAGCAGTTCTTC.

The J gene is TRBJ2-1, the V gene TRBV12-5; perhaps TRBD1 as D (5 bases). This CDR3 has 12 residues. Germline assignment: CDR1 LGHNT and CDR2 FRNRAP. V was cut by 6 bases and J by 8 bases, with 11 bases left in between. CDR3 coding DNA: TGTGCTAGTGGATCAGACAGTTATGAGCAGTTCTTC. Its translation: CASGSDSYEQFF.